The present entry profiles one T cell receptor (beta chain) with its context. The antigen remains unidentified. Germline V gene lookup returns CDR1 GTSNPN and CDR2 SVGIG (reference sequence). This CDR3 is built from 14 residues. The V gene lost 3 bases and the J gene lost 0 bases, with 9 bases spanning the gap. The table came from immunoSEQ multiplex PCR; TCRdb's copy has only in-frame clones and leaves some out. The sample records about 110,000 clones, about 92% being singletons. The sample comes from a study of T cell responses to AZD1222 COVID-19 vaccine. Across the study: Analysis merged second doses at about 4 or about 12 weeks. Points from the study as a whole: Females made up more of the donors, who were largely white British, and clonal diversity may have come out too low.

The V gene is TRBV30, the J gene TRBJ1-3; D is unclear. Sample: peripheral blood, taken on day 0 of AZD1222 vaccination. The receptor comes from an adult in good health. The CDR3 DNA reads TGTGCCTGGAGACCGGACTTCTCTGGAAACACCATATATTTT. Protein: CAWRPDFSGNTIYF.